The 29 T cell receptor beta chains listed next were all sequenced from one sample in a study of T cell responses to AZD1222 COVID-19 vaccine. Clones were sequenced by immunoSEQ multiplex PCR, and TCRdb holds only the in-frame ones, with some missing. There are about 48,000 clones in the sample; 89% occur only once, and approximately 5.3% lies in the top ten. The sample in question was peripheral blood, obtained 28 days after the second AZD1222 dose. These receptors all stem from an adult who received the AZD1222 COVID-19 vaccine.

The CDR3 DNA reads as TGTGCCATCAGGGAGGAACAGAACACTGAAGCTTTCTTT. This encodes CAIREEQNTEAFF. The V and J genes are TRBV10-3 and TRBJ1-1; D call uncertain. V was clipped by 6 bases and J by 1 base, with 9 bases between them. Germline V gene sequence: CDR1 ENHRY, CDR2 SYGVKD. CDR3 length: 13 residues.

The chain employs TRBV12-3 or TRBV12-4 and TRBJ2-7; 8 positions match TRBD1. The CDR3 consists of 13 residues. With V trimmed by 7 bases and J by 6 bases, 8 bases remained unmatched. The CDR3 sequence is CASTKDRGGEQYF. The CDR3 DNA follows: TGTGCCAGCACCAAAGACAGGGGTGGCGAGCAGTACTTC.

The chain links TRBV19 to TRBJ2-7; D uncertain. Trimming removed 0 bases from V and 1 base from J, with 4 bases in between. Germline CDR1 and CDR2: LNHDA and SQIVND (reference sequence). There are 13 residues in the CDR3. The CDR3 nucleotides are TGTGCCAGTAGTATAGAACGGTCCTACGAGCAGTACTTC. Translation gives CASSIERSYEQYF.

This clone was recorded a few times. The chain employs TRBV27 and TRBJ2-3; 15 positions match TRBD2. Germline V CDR1 and CDR2: MNHEY, SMNVEV (reference sequence). The CDR3 spans 17 residues. With 4 bases clipped from V and 5 bases from J, the junction kept 7 bases outside the gene matches. CDR3 sequence (DNA): TGTGCCAGCAGTTCCCGGACTAGCGGGGGGGCAGGAGATACGCAGTATTTT. It specifies CASSSRTSGGAGDTQYF.

There are a few counts of this clone. V usage is TRBV6-5 and J usage is TRBJ1-2; 8 positions agree with TRBD1. The CDR3 length is 15 residues. Germline V CDR1 and CDR2: MNHEY, SVGAGI. Trimming cost V 5 bases and J 6 bases; bases outside gene matches: 11. CDR3 in DNA: TGTGCCAGCAGTAACATAAGGACAGGGTTGAATGGCTACACCTTC. It yields the protein CASSNIRTGLNGYTF.

Here the CDR3 DNA reads TGTGCCAGCAGGACACAGGGGCTCGACGAGCAGTACTTC. Protein sequence: CASRTQGLDEQYF. The chain joins TRBV6-6 to TRBJ2-7; 7 bases match TRBD1. V shed 6 bases, J shed 5 bases, and the junction held 7 bases outside the gene matches. Germline CDR1 is MNHNY and CDR2 is SVGAGI (reference sequence). This CDR3 has 13 amino acids.

This chain joins TRBV25-1 and TRBJ1-1, with D hard to call. The length of the CDR3 is 14 residues. Trimming removed 5 bases at V and 1 base at J, with 11 bases between. CDR1 is MGHDK, CDR2 SYGVNS, per germline. CDR3 loop: CASSIVGGNTEAFF. The CDR3 DNA reads as TGTGCCAGCAGTATTGTAGGAGGGAACACTGAAGCTTTCTTT. Combining the CDR3 with reference TRBV25-1 and TRBJ1-1 gives the whole variable domain EADIYQTPRYLVIGTGKKITLECSQTMGHDKMYWYQQDPGMELHLIHYSYGVNSTEKGDLSSESTVSRIRTEHFPLTLESARPSHTSQYLCASSIVGGNTEAFFGQGTRLTVV.

V usage is TRBV10-3 and J usage is TRBJ2-7; a possible D gene is TRBD1 (6 bases). CDR1 and CDR2 (germline): ENHRY, SYGVKD. The CDR3 spans 13 residues. The germline V and J ends were trimmed by 2 bases and 3 bases, with 8 bases remaining between them. Here the CDR3 DNA reads TGTGCCATCAGTGAGCCAGGGGTCTACGAGCAGTACTTC. It translates to CAISEPGVYEQYF.

The J gene is TRBJ1-5, the V gene TRBV5-6; D unclear. CDR1 and CDR2 from the germline V gene are SGHDT and YYEEEE. The CDR3 covers 12 residues. Trimming pared 2 bases from V and 6 bases from J, leaving 6 bases between. In nucleotides, the CDR3 is TGTGCCAGCAGCTTAGGGCGTCAGCCCCAGCATTTT. It encodes CASSLGRQPQHF.

The chain links TRBV15 to TRBJ1-6; D ambiguous. There are 15 residues in the CDR3. Germline V lookup: CDR1 LNHNV, CDR2 YYDKDF (reference sequence). Trimming cost V 5 bases and J 0 bases, with 8 bases left between them. The CDR3 is CATSGRSSYNSPLHF. The CDR3 DNA sequence: TGTGCCACCAGCGGTCGGAGCTCCTATAATTCACCCCTCCACTTT.

This chain joins TRBV7-2 and TRBJ2-7; TRBD1 might be the D (6 bases). Trimming removed 0 bases from V and 4 bases from J, with 13 bases in between. This CDR3 contains 15 residues. The germline V gene encodes CDR1 SGHTA and CDR2 FQGNSA. The CDR3 loop reads CASSLAPGQRYEQYF. DNA of the CDR3: TGTGCCAGCAGCTTAGCCCCGGGACAAAGATACGAGCAGTACTTC. The full variable domain, in which reference TRBV7-2 and TRBJ2-7 provide the parts outside the CDR3, is GAGVSQSPSNKVTEKGKDVELRCDPISGHTALYWYRQSLGQGLEFLIYFQGNSAPDKSGLPSDRFSAERTGGSVSTLTIQRTQQEDSAVYLCASSLAPGQRYEQYFGPGTRLTVT.

The V call is TRBV7-9, the J call TRBJ1-2; TRBD1 agrees at 8 bases. Trimming at V came to 3 bases and at J to 3 bases, leaving 3 bases not matched to a gene. Looked up from germline, CDR1 is SEHNR and CDR2 is FQNEAQ (reference sequence). CDR3 length: 14 residues. The CDR3 protein is CASSFQDRDYGYTF. The CDR3 DNA reads TGTGCCAGCAGCTTTCAGGACAGGGACTATGGCTACACCTTC.

This clone appeared a few times. The chain couples TRBV9 to TRBJ2-1, with a tentative D call TRBD2 (6 bases). The CDR3 is made up of 14 amino acids. Per the germline V gene, CDR1 is SGDLS and CDR2 is YYNGEE. V dropped 0 bases and J dropped 8 bases, with 12 bases sitting between them. The CDR3 DNA reads as TGTGCCAGCAGCGTAGCGGGAGCTCTCGATGAGCAGTTCTTC. Translation: CASSVAGALDEQFF. Looking up the rest from reference TRBV9 and TRBJ2-1 gives the full variable domain: DSGVTQTPKHLITATGQRVTLRCSPRSGDLSVYWYQQSLDQGLQFLIQYYNGEERAKGNILERFSAQQFPDLHSELNLSSLELGDSALYFCASSVAGALDEQFFGPGTRLTVL.

The chain is built from TRBV6-5 and TRBJ2-7, with D possibly TRBD1 on 6 matching bases. Germline V lookup: CDR1 MNHEY, CDR2 SVGAGI. The CDR3 is made up of 14 amino acids. Trimming left V 6 bases short and J 6 bases short, with 18 bases between. The CDR3 region is CASRTGSPLSEQYF. DNA for the CDR3: TGTGCCAGCAGGACAGGATCCCCTCTCAGCGAGCAGTACTTC.

The chain links TRBV6-5 to TRBJ2-7; 7 nucleotides line up with TRBD2. V lost 0 bases to trimming and J lost 9 bases; unmatched junction nucleotides: 11. This CDR3 region has 15 residues. Germline CDR1 and CDR2: MNHEY and SVGAGI. CDR3 sequence: CASSYSAGRVPGQYF. CDR3 bases: TGTGCCAGCAGTTACTCAGCGGGAAGAGTCCCGGGGCAGTACTTC.

V usage is TRBV28 and J usage is TRBJ1-1; 7 positions match TRBD1. Unmatched junction bases numbered 1, after V lost 6 bases and J lost 3 bases. The CDR3 loop spans 12 amino acids. The germline V gene encodes CDR1 MDHEN and CDR2 SYDVKM. DNA of the CDR3: TGTGCCAGCAGAACAGGGGACACTGAAGCTTTCTTT. As protein: CASRTGDTEAFF.

This chain links TRBV3-1 (or the pseudogene TRBV3-2) with TRBJ2-3, with D perhaps matching TRBD2 (6 bases). The germline V gene encodes CDR1 LGHDT and CDR2 YNNKEL (reference sequence). The V end was cut by 1 base, the J end by 5 bases, with 13 bases between. The CDR3 extends over 15 amino acids. The CDR3 coding sequence is TGTGCCAGCAGCCAAGGGGACTTCCTCGGAGATACGCAGTATTTT. Its protein product is CASSQGDFLGDTQYF.

The V gene is TRBV11-2, the J gene TRBJ1-1; TRBD1 is a possible D gene (5 bases). Germline values: CDR1 SGHAT, CDR2 FQNNGV. V was shortened by 3 bases and J by 1 base, with 9 bases between the two germline ends. The CDR3 totals 14 residues. CDR3 nucleotides: TGTGCCAGCAGCTTGGTGGGGCCGAACACTGAAGCTTTCTTT. It is translated as CASSLVGPNTEAFF.

Only a few counts were recorded for this clone. The V call is TRBV29-1, the J call TRBJ1-2; D possibly corresponds to TRBD1 (5 bases). From germline, CDR1 is SQVTM and CDR2 ANQGSEA. There are 14 residues in the CDR3. The germline V and J ends were trimmed by 7 bases and 3 bases, with 18 bases remaining between them. The CDR3 region has the DNA TGCAGCGCCGAAGGACGGGGGGACGACTATGGCTACACCTTC. This translates into CSAEGRGDDYGYTF.

This clone came up a few times. CDR3 in DNA: TGCGCCAGCAGCTTGGTCGGGACAGGGGGTACCGGGGAGCTGTTTTTT. Protein sequence: CASSLVGTGGTGELFF. The chain is built from TRBV5-1 and TRBJ2-2; the match to TRBD1 covers 11 bases. This CDR3 has 16 amino acids. CDR1 and CDR2 from the germline V gene are SGHRS and YFSETQ. After removal of 0 bases from V and 5 bases from J, the junction contained 3 bases not matched to a gene.

The rearrangement uses TRBV5-4 and TRBJ2-5; 9 bases are a match to TRBD1. CDR3 length equals 15 residues. Unmatched junction bases numbered 9, after V lost 5 bases and J lost 4 bases. Germline CDR1 and CDR2: SGHNT and YYREEE (reference sequence). The CDR3 DNA reads as TGTGCCAGCAGATCGACAGGGGGGGGGCCAGAGACCCAGTACTTC. Encoded protein: CASRSTGGGPETQYF.

This rearrangement joins TRBV2 to TRBJ2-7; D ambiguous. Germline V lookup: CDR1 SNHLY, CDR2 FYNNEI. The CDR3 runs to 10 residues. Trimming left V 3 bases short and J 13 bases short, with 10 bases between. CDR3 sequence: CASSDGKPYF. CDR3 nucleotides: TGTGCCAGCAGTGATGGTAAGCCCTACTTC.

J is TRBJ2-7 and V is TRBV6-5, with TRBD2 matching over 11 bases. Germline trimming cut 6 bases from V and 2 bases from J; bases unmatched to any gene: 0. There are 13 residues in the CDR3. The germline gives CDR1 MNHEY, CDR2 SVGAGI. CDR3 protein: CASRTSGTYEQYF. CDR3 coding DNA: TGTGCCAGCAGGACTAGCGGGACCTACGAGCAGTACTTC.

This sequence joins TRBV18 and TRBJ2-1, with no clear D. Trimming stripped 2 bases from V and 6 bases from J, with 20 bases between. This CDR3 contains 17 residues. CDR1 and CDR2 (germline): KGHSH, LQKENI. This CDR3 reads CASSPIVTLLRSNEQFF. CDR3 nucleotides: TGTGCCAGCTCACCAATAGTAACACTCCTTCGTTCCAATGAGCAGTTCTTC.

This sequence joins TRBV7-2 and TRBJ2-2; the D is unclear. CDR3 length: 15 amino acids. Trimming removed 0 bases from V and 4 bases from J, with 9 bases in between. Looked up from germline, CDR1 is SGHTA and CDR2 is FQGNSA. CDR3 amino acids: CASSLAALTTGELFF. CDR3 nucleotide sequence: TGTGCCAGCAGCTTAGCAGCTCTGACCACCGGGGAGCTGTTTTTT. The whole variable domain, filled in from reference TRBV7-2 and TRBJ2-2, reads GAGVSQSPSNKVTEKGKDVELRCDPISGHTALYWYRQSLGQGLEFLIYFQGNSAPDKSGLPSDRFSAERTGGSVSTLTIQRTQQEDSAVYLCASSLAALTTGELFFGEGSRLTVL.

This clone was detected once. The V gene is TRBV5-1, the J gene TRBJ1-1, with D possibly TRBD1 on 6 matching bases. Germline V gene lookup returns CDR1 SGHRS and CDR2 YFSETQ. This CDR3 comprises 15 residues. V lost 3 bases and J lost 1, with 13 bases in between. CDR3 DNA sequence: TGCGCCAGCAGCTCACCGGGACACCCGAACACTGAAGCTTTCTTT. Its protein is CASSSPGHPNTEAFF.

The chain carries TRBV5-8 and TRBJ2-2, with 10 bases identical to TRBD2. CDR3 length: 16 residues. Germline V gene data show CDR1 as SGHTS and CDR2 as YDEGEE. Losses at the gene ends were 1 base for V and 1 base for J; bases not matched to a gene: 1. The CDR3 loop is CASSLPSGRNTGELFF. CDR3 bases: TGTGCCAGCAGCTTGCCTAGCGGGAGGAACACCGGGGAGCTGTTTTTT.

The V gene is TRBV10-1, the J gene TRBJ1-2; 10 bases align to TRBD1. The CDR3 contains 16 residues. The germline CDR1 and CDR2 sequences are WNHNN and SYGVQD (reference sequence). V gave up 5 bases and J gave up 2 bases; unmatched junction bases: 8. In DNA form, the CDR3 reads TGCGCCAGCAGTTTGACAGGGGGCGTGAAAAACTATGGCTACACCTTC. Protein sequence: CASSLTGGVKNYGYTF.

V and J are TRBV2 and TRBJ2-7; D is unresolved. Trimming pared 5 bases from V and 1 base from J, leaving 0 bases between. CDR3 length: 10 residues. From germline, CDR1 is SNHLY and CDR2 FYNNEI. In nucleotides, the CDR3 is TGTGCCAGCAGTTCCTACGAGCAGTACTTC. Amino acids: CASSSYEQYF.